This TCR beta chain was documented in a study of technical replicates of blood from a handful of donors. The germline V gene encodes CDR1 MGHRA and CDR2 YSYEKL. The length of the CDR3 is 15 residues. Trimming took 4 bases from V and 13 from J, leaving 22 bases between them. TCRdb's copy holds only in-frame clones and misses some; the assay was immunoSEQ multiplex PCR. The sample yields under 85,000 clones, 94% seen once. The sequenced material came from T cells isolated from PBMCs. The rearrangement links TRBV4-1 to TRBJ1-4; the D gene is possibly TRBD1 (6 bases). This TCR came from a human donor in good health. This chain's CDR3 is CASSPLDVDRSRLFF. The CDR3 DNA reads as TGCGCCAGCAGCCCCCTTGACGTCGACAGGTCAAGACTGTTTTTT.